The rows below give T cell receptor beta chains drawn from one sample of a study of OX40 agonist ivuxolimab in advanced cancers. Method: immunoSEQ multiplex PCR; TCRdb's copy keeps in-frame clones and lacks some. Of 75,000 to 100,000 clones listed, roughly 91% are singletons. The source material was CD4+ or CD8+ T cells sorted from blood, sampled in a trial of the OX40 agonist ivuxolimab. These receptors were collected from an adult with an advanced solid tumor such as melanoma, head and neck, liver or kidney cancer. CDR3s include the opening cysteine and the closing phenylalanine or tryptophan. D genes are given only for firm matches. Clone size is shown for a subset of rows, as once, few, many or a class of expanded clone.

v_call	d_call	clone_size	j_call	cdr3_aa	cdr3_nt
TRBV7-2	-	-	TRBJ2-5	CASSLAGRQETQYF	TGTGCCAGCAGCTTAGCTGGCAGACAAGAGACCCAGTACTTC
TRBV19	TRBD1	-	TRBJ2-3	CASSGDRGRTDTQYF	TGTGCCAGTAGTGGTGACAGGGGACGGACTGATACGCAGTATTTT
TRBV7-2	TRBD1	-	TRBJ1-2	CASSPMTGSRGYTF	TGTGCCAGCAGCCCGATGACAGGGAGTCGGGGCTACACCTTC
TRBV7-8	-	-	TRBJ2-1	CASSPTLGLNYNEQFF	TGTGCCAGCAGCCCCACTCTAGGGCTGAACTACAATGAGCAGTTCTTC
TRBV7-9	TRBD1	-	TRBJ1-4	CASSFRQGGEKLFF	TGTGCCAGCAGCTTCCGACAGGGTGGTGAAAAACTGTTTTTT
TRBV20-1	-	-	TRBJ2-1	CSAGSYNEQFF	TGCAGTGCGGGCAGCTACAATGAGCAGTTCTTC
TRBV7-9	-	once	TRBJ2-7	CASSLGGDEQYF	TGTGCCAGCAGCTTAGGGGGGGACGAGCAGTACTTC
TRBV28	TRBD1	few	TRBJ1-2	CATLPGQGIYGYTF	TGTGCCACCCTTCCGGGACAGGGGATCTATGGCTACACCTTC
TRBV11-2	-	-	TRBJ2-6	CASSSRHLSASGANVLTF	TGTGCCAGCAGCTCGCGTCATTTAAGCGCCTCTGGGGCCAACGTCCTGACTTTC
TRBV19	-	-	TRBJ1-5	CASSIGNQPQHF	TGTGCCAGTAGTATTGGAAATCAGCCCCAGCATTTT
TRBV13	TRBD2	-	TRBJ2-3	CASSLAGGRRSTDTQYF	TGTGCCAGCAGCTTAGCGGGAGGACGACGTAGCACAGATACGCAGTATTTT
TRBV7-2	TRBD2	-	TRBJ2-1	CASSSGGGGSGREQFF	TGTGCCAGCAGCTCCGGTGGGGGAGGTAGCGGGAGAGAGCAGTTCTTC
TRBV5-6	-	-	TRBJ2-1	CASSAGGLNEQFF	TGTGCCAGCAGCGCCGGAGGCCTCAATGAGCAGTTCTTC
TRBV5-1	TRBD1	few	TRBJ1-4	CASSPDRVEKLFF	TGCGCCAGCAGCCCGGACAGGGTTGAAAAACTGTTTTTT
TRBV14	-	-	TRBJ2-1	CASSHLGLYNEQFF	TGTGCCAGCAGCCATCTAGGACTGTACAATGAGCAGTTCTTC